The next 29 T cell receptor beta chains were all read from a single sample in a study of T cell responses to AZD1222 COVID-19 vaccine. The repertoire was sequenced with immunoSEQ multiplex PCR; TCRdb's copy has only in-frame clones and lacks some. In the table there are around 150,000 clones, 80% to 90% of which are singletons. The sample was peripheral blood, taken on day 0 of AZD1222 vaccination. All receptors come from an adult in good health.

This sequence joins TRBV9 and TRBJ2-7; D unresolved. The CDR3 loop spans 12 amino acids. The V gene lost 1 base and the J gene lost 5 bases, with 7 bases spanning the gap. Per the germline V gene, CDR1 is SGDLS and CDR2 is YYNGEE. The CDR3: CASSVREHEQYF. The CDR3 bases are TGTGCCAGCAGCGTAAGGGAACACGAGCAGTACTTC.

The gene calls are TRBV19 and TRBJ1-5; D is uncertain. CDR3 size: 14 residues. CDR1 and CDR2 (germline): LNHDA, SQIVND (reference sequence). Between the trimmed V and J ends, which lost 3 bases and 7 bases, there was a span of 13 bases. The CDR3 spells CASSMREREQPQHF. The CDR3 DNA reads TGTGCCAGTAGTATGAGAGAGAGGGAACAGCCCCAGCATTTT.

This clone was counted between two and nine times. This chain connects TRBV7-3 to TRBJ2-7; tentatively, D is TRBD1 (7 bases). Germline CDR1 reads SGHTA; CDR2 reads FQGTGA. The germline V and J ends were trimmed by 5 bases and 7 bases, with 12 bases remaining between them. The CDR3 has 12 amino acids. The CDR3 nucleotides read TGTGCCAGCAGCGGGGGGACAGCTGAGCAGTACTTC. Translating gives CASSGGTAEQYF.

V and J are TRBV6-2 or TRBV6-3 and TRBJ2-4; D is ambiguous. Trimming removed 4 bases from V and 12 bases from J, with 10 bases in between. In germline, CDR1 is MNHEY, CDR2 SVGEGT. This CDR3 has 11 amino acids. CDR3 sequence (DNA): TGTGCCAGCAGTTTTTTGACCGATCAGTACTTC. Translating gives CASSFLTDQYF.

This clone appeared a single time. The chain combines TRBV5-1 with TRBJ2-1; 9 positions match TRBD2. Germline V gene lookup returns CDR1 SGHRS and CDR2 YFSETQ. J lost 10 bases, V lost 2 bases, and 19 bases had no gene match. CDR3 size: 18 residues. For the CDR3, the DNA is TGCGCCAGCAGCTTTCGAACGACCGGGACTAGCCTCCTTGGCGAGCAGTTCTTC. It specifies CASSFRTTGTSLLGEQFF. Full variable domain (missing parts from reference TRBV5-1 and TRBJ2-1): KAGVTQTPRYLIKTRGQQVTLSCSPISGHRSVSWYQQTPGQGLQFLFEYFSETQRNKGNFPGRFSGRQFSNSRSEMNVSTLELGDSALYLCASSFRTTGTSLLGEQFFGPGTRLTVL.

J is TRBJ1-5 and V is TRBV4-1; D remains ambiguous. The length of the CDR3 is 15 residues. Trimming took 1 base from V and 9 from J, leaving 16 bases between them. CDR1 and CDR2 from the germline V gene are MGHRA and YSYEKL. CDR3 amino acids: CASSQGHQISAPQHF. CDR3 in DNA: TGCGCCAGCAGCCAAGGACATCAGATTTCGGCGCCCCAGCATTTT.

In this sample, this clone turned up a few times. The rearrangement uses TRBV2 and TRBJ1-1; D not certain. Trimming removed 8 bases at V and 7 bases at J, with 17 bases between. The length of the CDR3 is 13 residues. Germline V lookup: CDR1 SNHLY, CDR2 FYNNEI. The CDR3 region has the DNA TGTGCCAGCCTCAGAGAGAATCGGGGTGAAGCTTTCTTT. Encoded protein: CASLRENRGEAFF.

The chain joins TRBV18 to TRBJ1-1; weak D call: TRBD1 (5 bases). Trimming pared 6 bases from V and 1 base from J, leaving 9 bases between. Germline CDR1 and CDR2: KGHSH and LQKENI. CDR3 length equals 13 residues. The CDR3, as DNA: TGTGCCAGCTCTTCAGGGCCGAACACTGAAGCTTTCTTT. Residues: CASSSGPNTEAFF.

The chain recombines TRBV9 with TRBJ2-5; the D gene is possibly TRBD2 (5 bases). The ends were cut back, 3 bases at V and 5 bases at J, with 17 bases in the middle. This CDR3 is built from 15 residues. Germline V lookup: CDR1 SGDLS, CDR2 YYNGEE. CDR3: CASSAYGVHGETQYF. For the CDR3, the DNA is TGTGCCAGCAGCGCATACGGGGTCCATGGGGAGACCCAGTACTTC.

This sequence joins TRBV14 and TRBJ2-5; the D is unclear. CDR1 is SGHDN, CDR2 FVKESK, per germline. CDR3 length equals 14 residues. Deletions cut 0 bases from V and 5 bases from J, with 10 bases between. The CDR3 region is CASSQEFGRETQYF. Written as DNA, the CDR3 is TGTGCCAGCAGCCAAGAATTTGGTCGGGAGACCCAGTACTTC.

The chain is built from TRBV19 and TRBJ1-5, with D possibly matching TRBD1 (5 bases). Germline V CDR1 and CDR2: LNHDA, SQIVND (reference sequence). The germline V and J ends were trimmed by 7 bases and 1 base, with 14 bases remaining between them. The CDR3 is 15 amino acids. This CDR3 reads CASTTSGKSNQPQHF. CDR3 coding DNA: TGTGCCAGTACCACTTCAGGGAAGAGCAATCAGCCCCAGCATTTT. Complete variable domain (other parts from reference TRBV19 and TRBJ1-5): DGGITQSPKYLFRKEGQNVTLSCEQNLNHDAMYWYRQDPGQGLRLIYYSQIVNDFQKGDIAEGYSVSREKKESFPLTVTSAQKNPTAFYLCASTTSGKSNQPQHFGDGTRLSIL.

This rearrangement joins TRBV19 to TRBJ2-7, with TRBD1 matching over 12 bases. Trimming removed 3 bases from V and 5 bases from J; junction bases left unmatched: 5. The CDR3 is 15 residues long. Germline V gene lookup returns CDR1 LNHDA and CDR2 SQIVND (reference sequence). The CDR3 nucleotides are TGTGCCAGTAGTATTCCGGGACAGGGGGCTGACGAGCAGTACTTC. It codes for CASSIPGQGADEQYF.

This clone occurred once. An end of the junction differs from the germline gene, which may be a read error. CDR3 bases: TGTGCCAGCCGTTTGTTGGACGGGAACACTGAAGCTTTCTTT. Residues: CASRLLDGNTEAFF. V and J are TRBV28 and TRBJ1-1; D call uncertain. CDR1 MDHEN and CDR2 SYDVKM come from the germline V gene. The CDR3 runs 14 residues.

The chain recombines TRBV5-5 with TRBJ1-5; D not certain. The germline gives CDR1 SGHKS, CDR2 YYEKEE (reference sequence). V was clipped by 4 bases and J by 7 bases, with 15 bases between them. The CDR3 totals 14 residues. DNA for the CDR3: TGTGCCAGCAGCCGGGCCCTCCCGGGGCAGCCCCAGCATTTT. It codes for CASSRALPGQPQHF.

The CDR3 DNA reads as TGTGCCATCAGTGAGCGAGCTTGGGCAACCGGAAATGGCTACACCTTC. This translates into CAISERAWATGNGYTF. J is TRBJ1-2 and V is TRBV10-3; no firm D call. Germline values: CDR1 ENHRY, CDR2 SYGVKD. There are 16 residues in the CDR3. Trimming left V 2 bases short and J 6 bases short, with 19 bases between.

The genes are TRBV29-1 and TRBJ2-3; D gene ambiguous. Deletions cut 4 bases from V and 1 base from J, with 9 bases between. CDR1 is SQVTM and CDR2 is ANQGSEA in the germline V gene. The length of the CDR3 is 13 residues. Here the CDR3 reads CSVARLRTDTQYF. The CDR3 coding sequence is TGCAGCGTTGCTAGACTGCGCACAGATACGCAGTATTTT.

The gene calls are TRBV5-1 and TRBJ1-4; 12 bases are shared with TRBD1. The CDR3 is 16 residues long. Germline trimming cut 5 bases from V and 3 bases from J; bases unmatched to any gene: 5. Germline assignment: CDR1 SGHRS and CDR2 YFSETQ. The CDR3 nucleotides are TGCGCCAGCAGTTCGGGACAGGGGGCGCCTAATGAAAAACTGTTTTTT. It codes for CASSSGQGAPNEKLFF.

In regard to this clone: The junction differs from germline at one of its ends, possibly a read error. This chain joins TRBV5-1 and TRBJ2-2; 7 bases line up with TRBD1. CDR1 is SGHRS and CDR2 is YFSETQ in the germline V gene. The CDR3 covers 15 residues. The CDR3 sequence: CASSFKTGNSGELFF. As DNA, the CDR3 is TGCGCCAGCAGCTTTAAGACAGGGAACTCCGGGGAGCTGTTTTTT. Drawing the rest from reference TRBV5-1 and TRBJ2-2, the complete variable domain is KAGVTQTPRYLIKTRGQQVTLSCSPISGHRSVSWYQQTPGQGLQFLFEYFSETQRNKGNFPGRFSGRQFSNSRSEMNVSTLELGDSALYLCASSFKTGNSGELFFGEGSRLTVL.

The V gene is TRBV4-2, the J gene TRBJ2-7; TRBD1 matches 10 bases. With 1 base clipped from V and 4 bases from J, the junction kept 10 bases outside the gene matches. Germline V gene sequence: CDR1 LGHNA, CDR2 YNFKEQ. The CDR3 length is 17 residues. The CDR3 DNA sequence: TGTGCCAGCAGCCAAGGTTACCTCGGGACAGGGGATTACGAGCAGTACTTC. It specifies CASSQGYLGTGDYEQYF.

J is TRBJ1-6 and V is TRBV5-1; TRBD1 aligns across 7 bases. CDR1 and CDR2 from the germline V gene are SGHRS and YFSETQ. The CDR3 is 17 amino acids. Trimming took 0 bases from V and 6 from J; bases not matched to a gene: 9. CDR3 sequence: CASSLGGQGGVNSPLHF. The CDR3 DNA reads TGCGCCAGCAGCTTGGGAGGTCAGGGGGGAGTTAATTCACCCCTCCACTTT.

There are a few counts of this clone. The chain employs TRBV2 and TRBJ1-5; 9 bases agree with TRBD1. J was trimmed by 1 base and V by 4 bases; bases with no gene match: 11. The CDR3 is made up of 18 amino acids. Germline V gene sequence: CDR1 SNHLY, CDR2 FYNNEI. CDR3 DNA sequence: TGTGCCAGCAGTGCCCTGGGGGGACAGGGCGGAAGCAATCAGCCCCAGCATTTT. It is translated as CASSALGGQGGSNQPQHF.

The chain links TRBV7-2 to TRBJ2-7; 7 nucleotides match TRBD2. In germline, CDR1 is SGHTA, CDR2 FQGNSA. The CDR3 loop spans 15 amino acids. V lost 5 bases to trimming and J lost 3 bases; unmatched junction nucleotides: 10. DNA for the CDR3: TGTGCCAGCAGCCAATATCCTGGGGGGGGCTACGAGCAGTACTTC. This translates into CASSQYPGGGYEQYF.

The chain has TRBV5-1 and TRBJ1-6, with 9 bases that match TRBD1. Germline values: CDR1 SGHRS, CDR2 YFSETQ. J lost 9 bases, V lost 0 bases, and 4 bases had no gene match. CDR3 length equals 15 residues. The chain's CDR3 is CASSLETGGLSPLHF. CDR3 DNA: TGCGCCAGCAGCTTGGAAACAGGGGGCCTTTCACCCCTCCACTTT.

This sequence joins TRBV15 and TRBJ1-1; D unclear. Germline V gene sequence: CDR1 LNHNV, CDR2 YYDKDF (reference sequence). The V end lost 3 bases, the J end lost 1 base, and 6 bases lay between the germline ends. The CDR3 sequence is 13 residues long. CDR3: CATSRPPNTEAFF. CDR3 sequence (DNA): TGTGCCACCAGCAGGCCCCCGAACACTGAAGCTTTCTTT.

The chain employs TRBV2 and TRBJ1-1; D is uncertain. The CDR3 length is 11 residues. V was shortened by 9 bases and J by 7 bases, with 12 bases between the two germline ends. The germline V gene encodes CDR1 SNHLY and CDR2 FYNNEI. CDR3 nucleotide sequence: TGTGCCAGTAGACACCCCGGTGAAGCTTTCTTT. It codes for CASRHPGEAFF. The full variable domain, with the rest looked up from reference TRBV2 and TRBJ1-1, is EPEVTQTPSHQVTQMGQEVILRCVPISNHLYFYWYRQILGQKVEFLVSFYNNEISEKSEIFDDQFSVERPDGSNFTLKIRSTKLEDSAMYFCASRHPGEAFFGQGTRLTVV.

CDR3 protein: CASSRQEREKLFF. In DNA, the CDR3 is TGTGCCAGCAGCCGACAGGAACGTGAAAAACTGTTTTTT. The chain is built from TRBV5-6 and TRBJ1-4; the D gene is possibly TRBD1 (6 bases). Trimming removed 4 bases at V and 7 bases at J, with 11 bases between. Germline V gives CDR1 SGHDT, CDR2 YYEEEE. CDR3 length equals 13 residues.

Only one count was recorded for this clone. V usage is TRBV28 and J usage is TRBJ1-6; no definite D call. Between the trimmed V and J ends, which lost 5 bases and 6 bases, there was a span of 23 bases. Germline lookup yields CDR1 MDHEN and CDR2 SYDVKM. The CDR3 sequence is 18 residues long. Here the CDR3 reads CASSPITGSFLLNSPLHF. The DNA of the CDR3 is TGTGCCAGCAGTCCAATTACGGGATCCTTCCTACTTAATTCACCCCTCCACTTT.

V and J are TRBV21-1 and TRBJ1-1; the DNA was not used to check the table's D call, TRBD1. TRBV21-1 corresponds to a pseudogene. The CDR3 runs to 15 residues. The CDR3 reads CASSKEDRRNTEAFF. The CDR3 DNA is TGTGCCAGCAGCAAAGAGGACAGGCGGAACACTGAAGCTTTCTTT.

This chain uses TRBV4-1 with TRBJ1-1, with D hard to call. CDR1 MGHRA and CDR2 YSYEKL come from the germline V gene. The CDR3 contains 17 residues. The V end lost 1 base, the J end lost 1 base, and 16 bases lay between the germline ends. The CDR3 here is CASSQANMGLTNTEAFF. The DNA of the CDR3 is TGCGCCAGCAGCCAAGCGAACATGGGGTTGACGAACACTGAAGCTTTCTTT.